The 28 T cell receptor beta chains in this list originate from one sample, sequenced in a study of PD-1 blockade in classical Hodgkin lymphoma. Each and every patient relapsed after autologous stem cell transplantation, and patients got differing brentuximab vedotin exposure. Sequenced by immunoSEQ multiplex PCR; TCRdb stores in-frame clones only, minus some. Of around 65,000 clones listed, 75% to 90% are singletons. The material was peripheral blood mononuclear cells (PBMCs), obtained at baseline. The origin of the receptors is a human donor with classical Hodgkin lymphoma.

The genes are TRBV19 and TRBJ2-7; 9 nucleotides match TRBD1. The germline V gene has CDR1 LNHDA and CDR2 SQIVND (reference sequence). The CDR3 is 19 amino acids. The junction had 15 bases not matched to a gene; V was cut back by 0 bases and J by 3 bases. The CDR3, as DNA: TGTGCCAGTAGTATAGAGGAGGTGGGGGCCGGGACAGGGATCTACGAGCAGTACTTC. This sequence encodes CASSIEEVGAGTGIYEQYF.

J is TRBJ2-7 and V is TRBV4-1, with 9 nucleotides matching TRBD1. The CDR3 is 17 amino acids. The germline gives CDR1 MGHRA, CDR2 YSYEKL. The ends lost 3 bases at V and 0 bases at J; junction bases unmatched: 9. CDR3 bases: TGCGCCAGCAGCCAGTTGACAGGGGGAACTTTCTCCTACGAGCAGTACTTC. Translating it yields CASSQLTGGTFSYEQYF.

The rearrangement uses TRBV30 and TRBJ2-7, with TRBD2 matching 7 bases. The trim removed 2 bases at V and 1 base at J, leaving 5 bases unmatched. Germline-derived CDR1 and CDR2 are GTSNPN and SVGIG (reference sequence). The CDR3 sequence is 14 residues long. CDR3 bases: TGTGCCTGGAGTTTGGGGGGGATTTCCTACGAGCAGTACTTC. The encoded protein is CAWSLGGISYEQYF.

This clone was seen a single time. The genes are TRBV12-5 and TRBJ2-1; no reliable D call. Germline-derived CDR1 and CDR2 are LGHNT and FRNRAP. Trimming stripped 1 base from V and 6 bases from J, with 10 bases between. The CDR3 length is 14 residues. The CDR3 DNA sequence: TGTGCTAGTGGTTTGGCTCCTCTCGGCAATGAGCAGTTCTTC. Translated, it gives CASGLAPLGNEQFF.

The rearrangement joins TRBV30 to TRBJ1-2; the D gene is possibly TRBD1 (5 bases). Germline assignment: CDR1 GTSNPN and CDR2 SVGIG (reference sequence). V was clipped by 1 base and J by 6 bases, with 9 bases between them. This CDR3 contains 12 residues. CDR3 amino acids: CAWSGQSHGYTF. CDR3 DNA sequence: TGTGCCTGGAGTGGACAGTCCCATGGCTACACCTTC.

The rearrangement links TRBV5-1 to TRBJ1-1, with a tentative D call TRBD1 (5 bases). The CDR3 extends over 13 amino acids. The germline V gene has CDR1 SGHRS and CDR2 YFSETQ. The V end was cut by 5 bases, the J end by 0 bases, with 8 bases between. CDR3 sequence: CASRGLLNTEAFF. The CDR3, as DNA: TGCGCCAGCAGGGGGCTATTGAACACTGAAGCTTTCTTT.

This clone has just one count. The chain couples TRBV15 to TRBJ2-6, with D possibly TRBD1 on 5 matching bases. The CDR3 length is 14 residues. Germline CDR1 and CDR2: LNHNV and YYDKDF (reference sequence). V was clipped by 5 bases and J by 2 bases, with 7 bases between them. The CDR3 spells CATSDRTGANVLTF. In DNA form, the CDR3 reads TGTGCCACCAGCGACAGAACTGGGGCCAACGTCCTGACTTTC.

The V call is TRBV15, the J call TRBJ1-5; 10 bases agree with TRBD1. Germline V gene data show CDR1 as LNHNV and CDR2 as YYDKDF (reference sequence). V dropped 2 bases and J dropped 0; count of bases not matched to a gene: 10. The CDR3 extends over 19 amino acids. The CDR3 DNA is TGTGCCACCAGCAGACCCCGGGGACAGGGGTGGAATAGCAATCAGCCCCAGCATTTT. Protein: CATSRPRGQGWNSNQPQHF.

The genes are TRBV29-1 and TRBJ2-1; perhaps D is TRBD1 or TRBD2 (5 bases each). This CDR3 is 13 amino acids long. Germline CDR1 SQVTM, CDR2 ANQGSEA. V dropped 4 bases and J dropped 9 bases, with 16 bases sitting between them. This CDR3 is CSVVSGSFSEQFF. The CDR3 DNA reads TGCAGCGTTGTCTCAGGGAGTTTCAGTGAGCAGTTCTTC.

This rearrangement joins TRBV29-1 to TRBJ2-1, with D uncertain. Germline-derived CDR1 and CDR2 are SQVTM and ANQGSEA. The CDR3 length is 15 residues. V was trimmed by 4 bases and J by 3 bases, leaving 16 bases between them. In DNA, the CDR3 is TGCAGCGTTGGAACGGGTCTTACTCTCTACAATGAGCAGTTCTTC. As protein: CSVGTGLTLYNEQFF.

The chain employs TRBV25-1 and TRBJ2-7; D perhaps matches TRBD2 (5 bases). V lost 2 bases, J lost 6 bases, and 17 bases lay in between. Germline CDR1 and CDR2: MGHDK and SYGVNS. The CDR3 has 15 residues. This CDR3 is CASSEVAGVEGEQYF. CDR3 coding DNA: TGTGCCAGCAGTGAAGTAGCTGGGGTCGAGGGCGAGCAGTACTTC.

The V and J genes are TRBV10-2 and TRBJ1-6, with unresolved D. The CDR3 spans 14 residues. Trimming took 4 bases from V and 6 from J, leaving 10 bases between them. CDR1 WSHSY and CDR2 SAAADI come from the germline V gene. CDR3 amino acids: CASSVSVGNSPLHF. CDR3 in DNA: TGCGCCAGCAGTGTTTCAGTGGGTAATTCACCCCTCCACTTT.

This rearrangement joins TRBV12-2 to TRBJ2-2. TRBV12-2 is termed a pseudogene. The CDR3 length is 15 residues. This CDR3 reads CASRLADENTGELFF. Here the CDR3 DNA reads TGTGCAAGTCGCTTAGCCGACGAGAACACCGGGGAGCTGTTTTTT.

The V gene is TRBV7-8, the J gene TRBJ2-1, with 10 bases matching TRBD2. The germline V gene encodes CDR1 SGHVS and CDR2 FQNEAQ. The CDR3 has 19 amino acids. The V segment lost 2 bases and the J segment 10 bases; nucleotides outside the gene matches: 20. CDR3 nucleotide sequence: TGTGCCAGCAGCTTATTCGGGCTAGCGGGGGAACCACTACAGTGGGAGCAGTTCTTC. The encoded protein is CASSLFGLAGEPLQWEQFF.

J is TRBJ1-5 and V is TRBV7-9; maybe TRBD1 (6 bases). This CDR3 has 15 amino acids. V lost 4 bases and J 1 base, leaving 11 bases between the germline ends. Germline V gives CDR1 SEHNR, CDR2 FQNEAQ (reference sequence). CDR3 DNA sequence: TGTGCCAGCAGCTGGGGGGGGGCAAGCAATCAGCCCCAGCATTTT. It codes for CASSWGGASNQPQHF.

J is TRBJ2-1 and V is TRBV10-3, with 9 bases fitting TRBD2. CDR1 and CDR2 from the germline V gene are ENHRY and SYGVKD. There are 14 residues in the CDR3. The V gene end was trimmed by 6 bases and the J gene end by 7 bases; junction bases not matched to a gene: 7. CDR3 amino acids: CAIRNGGGANEQFF. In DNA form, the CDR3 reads TGTGCCATCAGGAATGGCGGGGGGGCAAATGAGCAGTTCTTC.

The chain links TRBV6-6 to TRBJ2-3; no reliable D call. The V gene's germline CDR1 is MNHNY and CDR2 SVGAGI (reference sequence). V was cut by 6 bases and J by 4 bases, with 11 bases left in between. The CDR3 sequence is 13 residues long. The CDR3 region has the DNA TGTGCCAGCAGGAGACTTTCCCCAGATACGCAGTATTTT. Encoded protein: CASRRLSPDTQYF.

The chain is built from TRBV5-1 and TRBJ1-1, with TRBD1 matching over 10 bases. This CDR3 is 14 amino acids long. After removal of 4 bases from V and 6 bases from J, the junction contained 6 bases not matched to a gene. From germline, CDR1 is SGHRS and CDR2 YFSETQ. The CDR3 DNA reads TGCGCCAGCAGCCACGGACAGGGGGACTCTGAAGCTTTCTTT. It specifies CASSHGQGDSEAFF. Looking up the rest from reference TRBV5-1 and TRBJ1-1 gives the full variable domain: KAGVTQTPRYLIKTRGQQVTLSCSPISGHRSVSWYQQTPGQGLQFLFEYFSETQRNKGNFPGRFSGRQFSNSRSEMNVSTLELGDSALYLCASSHGQGDSEAFFGQGTRLTVV.

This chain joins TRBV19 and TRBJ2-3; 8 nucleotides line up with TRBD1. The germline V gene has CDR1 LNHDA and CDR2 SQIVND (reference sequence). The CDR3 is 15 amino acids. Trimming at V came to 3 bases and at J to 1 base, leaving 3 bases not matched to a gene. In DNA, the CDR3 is TGTGCCAGTAGTATGACAGGGGTTGGCACAGATACGCAGTATTTT. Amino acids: CASSMTGVGTDTQYF.

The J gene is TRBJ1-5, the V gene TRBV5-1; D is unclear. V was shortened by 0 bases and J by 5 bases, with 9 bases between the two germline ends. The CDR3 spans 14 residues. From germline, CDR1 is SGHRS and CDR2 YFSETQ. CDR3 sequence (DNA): TGCGCCAGCAGCTTGGAGGCCGACGATCAGCCCCAGCATTTT. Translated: CASSLEADDQPQHF.

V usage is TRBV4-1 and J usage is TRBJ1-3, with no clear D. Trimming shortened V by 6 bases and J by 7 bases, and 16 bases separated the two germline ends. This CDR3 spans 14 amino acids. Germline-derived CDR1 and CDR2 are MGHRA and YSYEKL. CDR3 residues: CASSPAYPRNTIYF. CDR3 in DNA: TGCGCCAGCAGTCCCGCCTACCCCCGTAACACCATATATTTT.

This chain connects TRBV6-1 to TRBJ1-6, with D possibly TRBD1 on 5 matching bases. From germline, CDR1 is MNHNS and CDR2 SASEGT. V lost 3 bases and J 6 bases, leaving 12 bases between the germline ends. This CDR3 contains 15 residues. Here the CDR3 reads CASSEHQGANSPLHF. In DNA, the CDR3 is TGTGCCAGCAGTGAGCATCAAGGGGCTAATTCACCCCTCCACTTT.

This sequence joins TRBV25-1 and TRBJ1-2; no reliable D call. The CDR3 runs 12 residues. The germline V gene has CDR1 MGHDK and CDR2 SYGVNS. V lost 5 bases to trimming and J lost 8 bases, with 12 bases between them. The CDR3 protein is CASSFGPSGYTF. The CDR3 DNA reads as TGTGCCAGCAGTTTCGGCCCCTCGGGCTACACCTTC.

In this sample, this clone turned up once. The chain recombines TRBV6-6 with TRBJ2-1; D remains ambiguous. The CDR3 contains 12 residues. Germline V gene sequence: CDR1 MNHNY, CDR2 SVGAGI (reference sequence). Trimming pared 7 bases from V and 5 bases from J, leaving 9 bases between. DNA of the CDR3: TGTGCCAGCAAGGAATCTAACAATGAGCAGTTCTTC. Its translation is CASKESNNEQFF.

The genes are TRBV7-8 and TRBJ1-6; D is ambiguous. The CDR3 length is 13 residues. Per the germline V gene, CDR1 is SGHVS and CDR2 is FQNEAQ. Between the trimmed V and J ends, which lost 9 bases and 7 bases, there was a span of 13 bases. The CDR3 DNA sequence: TGTGCCAGTGCACCGCAGGAAAATTCACCCCTCCACTTT. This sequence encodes CASAPQENSPLHF. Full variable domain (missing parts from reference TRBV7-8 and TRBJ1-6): GAGVSQSPRYKVAKRGQDVALRCDPISGHVSLFWYQQALGQGPEFLTYFQNEAQLDKSGLPSDRFFAERPEGSVSTLKIQRTQQEDSAVYLCASAPQENSPLHFGNGTRLTVT.

Written as DNA, the CDR3 is TGTGCCAGCAGCTTCTTACGGCGGTATAGCAATCAGCCCCAGCATTTT. Translating gives CASSFLRRYSNQPQHF. The chain is built from TRBV11-2 and TRBJ1-5; unclear D gene. The V and J ends lost 3 bases and 0 bases respectively, with 12 bases between them. The CDR3 consists of 16 residues. Germline CDR1 is SGHAT and CDR2 is FQNNGV.

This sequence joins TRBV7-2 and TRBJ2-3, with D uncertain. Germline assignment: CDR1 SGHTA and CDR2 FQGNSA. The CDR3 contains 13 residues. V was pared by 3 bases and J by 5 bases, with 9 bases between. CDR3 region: CASSFNYGDTQYF. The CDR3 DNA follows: TGTGCCAGCAGCTTCAACTATGGAGATACGCAGTATTTT.

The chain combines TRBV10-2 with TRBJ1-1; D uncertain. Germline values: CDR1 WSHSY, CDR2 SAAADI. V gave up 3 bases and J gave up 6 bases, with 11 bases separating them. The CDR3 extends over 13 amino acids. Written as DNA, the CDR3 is TGCGCCAGCAGTGAAAAAGGGTGGGCTGAAGCTTTCTTT. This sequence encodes CASSEKGWAEAFF.